The 12 T cell receptor beta chains reported below all come from one sample, sequenced in a study of shared clonotypes between healthy human individuals. Sequencing was performed with immunoSEQ multiplex PCR; in TCRdb, only in-frame clones are kept and a portion is missing. The table has about 560,000 clones, roughly 79% seen once. The specimen sequenced was PBMCs. Source of these receptors: a woman in her forties in good health. Some clones in this sample may be carry-over from other donors' samples.

The chain recombines TRBV28 with TRBJ1-5; 7 bases agree with TRBD1. The germline V gene has CDR1 MDHEN and CDR2 SYDVKM. With 6 bases clipped from V and 3 bases from J, the junction kept 11 bases outside the gene matches. The CDR3 length is 16 residues. Here the CDR3 reads CASRSGTARNNQPQHF. CDR3 bases: TGTGCCAGCAGGTCCGGGACAGCCAGAAACAATCAGCCCCAGCATTTT.

In this sample, this clone turned up a few times. This chain connects TRBV4-2 to TRBJ1-5, with no clear D. The germline V gene encodes CDR1 LGHNA and CDR2 YNFKEQ. The CDR3 runs 17 residues. The V and J ends lost 0 bases and 6 bases respectively, with 18 bases between them. CDR3 protein: CASSQERTLGYSQPQHF. The CDR3 nucleotides read TGTGCCAGCAGCCAAGAAAGGACCCTTGGTTATAGTCAGCCCCAGCATTTT.

CDR3 coding DNA: TGTGCCTGGACCAGGGGGAGAAACTATGGCTACACCTTC. Its translation is CAWTRGRNYGYTF. The gene calls are TRBV30 and TRBJ1-2, with TRBD1 matching 7 bases. The germline gives CDR1 GTSNPN, CDR2 SVGIG (reference sequence). Trimming took 4 bases from V and 2 from J; bases not matched to a gene: 4. This CDR3 is 13 amino acids long.

V is TRBV27 and J is TRBJ2-2; D is unclear. The CDR3 spans 12 residues. Trimming cost V 4 bases and J 2 bases, with 2 bases left between them. Germline CDR1 reads MNHEY; CDR2 reads SMNVEV (reference sequence). The CDR3 sequence is CASSSNTGELFF. Here the CDR3 DNA reads TGTGCCAGCAGTTCCAACACCGGGGAGCTGTTTTTT.

This clone was recorded only once. The chain uses TRBV9 and TRBJ2-7; D gene ambiguous. V lost 0 bases and J 8 bases, leaving 18 bases between the germline ends. The germline gives CDR1 SGDLS, CDR2 YYNGEE. This CDR3 region has 15 residues. For the CDR3, the DNA is TGTGCCAGCAGCGTAGAGGGATGGGCGGATTCGCAGCAGTACTTC. As protein: CASSVEGWADSQQYF.

The table lists this clone with a few counts. The rearrangement uses TRBV2 and TRBJ2-1; unclear D gene. Germline values: CDR1 SNHLY, CDR2 FYNNEI. Trimming took 1 base from V and 3 from J, leaving 13 bases between them. The CDR3 has 16 amino acids. In DNA form, the CDR3 reads TGTGCCAGCAGTGAAGGAGGCAGTCATTACTACAATGAGCAGTTCTTC. It codes for CASSEGGSHYYNEQFF.

The chain combines TRBV29-1 with TRBJ1-3; 11 nucleotides align to TRBD1. Matching the DNA end better, TRBJ2-2 makes the J call doubtful. CDR1 is SQVTM, CDR2 ANQGSEA, per germline. CDR3 length equals 14 residues. CDR3 residues: CSVGTGGNTGELFF. The CDR3 DNA is TGCAGCGTCGGGACAGGGGGGAACACCGGGGAGCTGTTTTTT.

The chain carries TRBV10-2 and TRBJ2-3; maybe TRBD1 (6 bases). The CDR3 loop spans 14 amino acids. CDR1 and CDR2 from the germline V gene are WSHSY and SAAADI. Between the trimmed V and J ends, which lost 10 bases and 5 bases, there was a span of 19 bases. CDR3 residues: CAKGLTGFEDTQYF. The CDR3 DNA sequence: TGCGCCAAAGGCCTGACAGGATTCGAAGATACGCAGTATTTT.

The chain links TRBV28 to TRBJ2-1; 7 bases are a match to TRBD1. Losses at the gene ends were 6 bases for V and 4 bases for J; bases not matched to a gene: 9. CDR1 is MDHEN and CDR2 is SYDVKM in the germline V gene. CDR3 size: 15 residues. In DNA, the CDR3 is TGTGCCAGCAGCAGACAGGGACGAGGTTACAATGAGCAGTTCTTC. Translating gives CASSRQGRGYNEQFF.

The chain is built from TRBV28 and TRBJ1-2; D gene unclear. CDR3 size: 10 residues. Between the trimmed V and J ends, which lost 8 bases and 5 bases, there was a span of 6 bases. CDR1 and CDR2 from the germline V gene are MDHEN and SYDVKM. The CDR3 here is CASWDYGYTF. The CDR3 bases are TGTGCCAGCTGGGATTATGGCTACACCTTC.

J is TRBJ1-2 and V is TRBV30; possibly TRBD1 for D (5 bases). The CDR3 is 15 residues long. V lost 0 bases to trimming and J lost 4 bases, with 15 bases between them. The V gene's germline CDR1 is GTSNPN and CDR2 SVGIG (reference sequence). CDR3 in amino acids: CAWSVQEDNSYGYTF. For the CDR3, the DNA is TGTGCCTGGAGTGTACAGGAAGACAACAGCTATGGCTACACCTTC.

The chain is built from TRBV5-1 and TRBJ1-1; D call uncertain. This CDR3 is built from 14 residues. Trimming took off 4 bases at V and 5 bases at J, with 15 bases between the two ends. Per the germline V gene, CDR1 is SGHRS and CDR2 is YFSETQ. CDR3 in amino acids: CASSHSEARTEAFF. The CDR3 DNA sequence: TGCGCCAGCAGCCATTCGGAGGCGAGGACTGAAGCTTTCTTT.